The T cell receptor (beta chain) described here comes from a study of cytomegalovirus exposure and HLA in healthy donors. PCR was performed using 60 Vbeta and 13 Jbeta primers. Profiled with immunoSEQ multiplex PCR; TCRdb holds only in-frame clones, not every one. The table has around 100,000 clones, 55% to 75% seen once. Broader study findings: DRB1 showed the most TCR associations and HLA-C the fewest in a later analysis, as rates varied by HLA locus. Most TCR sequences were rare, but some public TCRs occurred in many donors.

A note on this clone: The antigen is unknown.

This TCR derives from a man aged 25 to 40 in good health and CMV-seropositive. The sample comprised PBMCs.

The CDR3 coding sequence is TGCGCCAGCAGCTTGAGTGGGCCCTCCTACGAGCAGTACTTC. Its protein product is CASSLSGPSYEQYF. J is TRBJ2-7 and V is TRBV5-1; D gene ambiguous. Deletions cut 1 base from V and 0 bases from J, with 8 bases between. The CDR3 runs to 14 residues. In germline, CDR1 is SGHRS, CDR2 YFSETQ.